The source of this TCR beta chain is a study of T cell repertoires in cytomegalovirus infection. Study-wide context: In public TCR beta signatures, there were indications of both CMV infection and matching HLA type.

Study conclusions and caveats: Clonotypes of TCR beta that were HLA-C-restricted and CMV-specific dominated the ex vivo response. Pooled public TCR beta family frequency picked out CMV carriers with the relevant HLA.

Of note for this clonotype: Its antigen is currently unknown.

TCRdb independently ran MiXCR on the reads; one entry per CDR3 protein. The table lists fewer than 400,000 distinct CDR3 sequences, around a sixth of them singletons, with about 10% in the top ten. This CDR3 region has 12 residues. The ends were cut back, 6 bases at V and 9 bases at J, with 12 bases in the middle. The V gene is TRBV12-3 or TRBV12-4, the J gene TRBJ2-1, with D unresolved. Specimen: PBMCs. The source of this sequence is a human donor in good health (CMV status not recorded). Some clones in this sample may be carry-over from other donors' samples. DNA of the CDR3: TGTGCCAGCAGCCCGACAAGAACTGAGCAGTTCTTC. It is translated as CASSPTRTEQFF.